Its frequency marks the clone carrying this T cell receptor (beta chain) as medium-sized. What it binds is unknown. This CDR3 has 15 amino acids. CDR1 and CDR2 (germline): GTSNPN, SVGIG (reference sequence). These data are taken from a study of T cell clusters in autoimmune cytopenias. Points from the study as a whole: TRB repertoire shifts in secondary cytopenia and chronic lymphocytic leukemia mostly reflected lymphoma, not autoimmunity. The T cell clusters were defined only in silico, without experimental functional validation.

TRB amplification used 250 ng of peripheral blood genomic DNA. TRB rearrangements were amplified by touch-down multiplex PCR with mixed TRB-A/B primers. TCRdb re-called the multiplex PCR reads and catalogs CDR3 proteins one per entry, DNA excluded. The sample table sets out 8,000 or so distinct CDR3 sequences. Sequencing was carried out using peripheral blood. This clonotype originated in a human donor with an autoimmune cytopenia or autoimmune hepatitis (not recorded which). The rearrangement joins TRBV30 to TRBJ2-7; absent DNA, TCRdb's TRBD1 call cannot be checked. The CDR3 reads CAWTPGAGGSYEQYF.